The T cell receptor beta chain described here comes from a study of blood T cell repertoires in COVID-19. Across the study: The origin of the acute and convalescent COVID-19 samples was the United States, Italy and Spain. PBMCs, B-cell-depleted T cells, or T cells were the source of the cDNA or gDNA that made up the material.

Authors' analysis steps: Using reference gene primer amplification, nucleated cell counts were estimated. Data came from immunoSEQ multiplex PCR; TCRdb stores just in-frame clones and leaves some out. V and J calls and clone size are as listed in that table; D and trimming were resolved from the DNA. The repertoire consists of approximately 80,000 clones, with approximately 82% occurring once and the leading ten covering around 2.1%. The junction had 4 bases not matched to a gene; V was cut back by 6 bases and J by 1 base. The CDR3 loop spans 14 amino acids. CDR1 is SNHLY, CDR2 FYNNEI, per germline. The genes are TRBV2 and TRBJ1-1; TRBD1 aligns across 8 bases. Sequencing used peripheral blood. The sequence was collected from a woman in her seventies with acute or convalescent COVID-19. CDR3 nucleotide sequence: TGTGCCAGCAGCAGAACAGGGGGGAACACTGAAGCTTTCTTT. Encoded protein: CASSRTGGNTEAFF.